This TCR beta chain is from a study of Ad26.COV2.S vaccination and SARS-CoV-2 variants. Turning to the study itself: In the COV1001 trial, the donor was in the Ad26.COV2.S arm. Findings and caveats of the study: The analyses of TCR breadth and depth may have understated the size of total T cell responses. Substantial breadth in spike-specific CD8+ and CD4+ T cell responses was reportedly seen after vaccination. Spike-specific TCR breadth in vaccine recipients exceeded that seen in placebo recipients.

Libraries were prepared by immunoSEQ multiplex PCR; TCRdb keeps only in-frame clonotypes and omits some of them. There are about 350,000 clones in the sample; more than 75% occur only once, and about 3.3% lies in the top ten. In the case of this clone: Its antigen is undetermined.

The CDR3 consists of 13 residues. J lost 0 bases, V lost 7 bases, and 5 bases had no gene match. CDR1 is SQVTM, CDR2 ANQGSEA, per germline. The treatment was: about 20 received Ad26.COV2.S at low or high dose, single or two shots; about five received placebo; per-sample allocation not given. Samples analyzed were those drawn on day 63 after the first vaccine or placebo injection. The chain recombines TRBV29-1 with TRBJ2-5; 7 bases fit TRBD2. This TCR derives from a person between 18 and 59 years old who received the Ad26.COV2.S COVID-19 vaccine or a placebo. The sequencing used peripheral blood, collected in a trial of Ad26.COV2.S vaccine versus placebo. The CDR3 sequence: CSGLGGNQETQYF. Here the CDR3 DNA reads TGCAGCGGGTTGGGGGGGAACCAAGAGACCCAGTACTTC.